These T cell receptor beta chains were read from a single sample in a study of CD8+ T cells in alopecia areata. Assay used: immunoSEQ multiplex PCR; TCRdb lists only in-frame clones, some missing. This table holds 190,000 or so clones, 58% found once. The sequencing used CD4+ T cells sorted from blood, collected at week 24, from a patient treated with tofacitinib. The receptors here all came from a human donor with alopecia areata. Both conserved end residues are part of each CDR3. Fields, in order: CDR3 protein, CDR3 DNA, V gene, CDR3 length, clone size, D gene, J gene. D genes are given only for firm matches. Not all rows give a size; the values are once, few, many and, for expanded clones, a class.

CSAVQGITEAFF	TGCAGCGCCGTCCAGGGGATCACTGAAGCTTTCTTT	TRBV29-1	12	.	.	TRBJ1-1
CASSLIAGNTGELFF	TGTGCCAGCAGCCTAATTGCGGGGAACACCGGGGAGCTGTTTTTT	TRBV9	15	.	.	TRBJ2-2
CASSVGQSNQPQHF	TGTGCCAGCAGTGTAGGTCAGTCCAATCAGCCCCAGCATTTT	TRBV2	14	few	.	TRBJ1-5
CASSAMGGDTEAFF	TGTGCCAGCAGTGCCATGGGAGGGGACACTGAAGCTTTCTTT	TRBV6-5	14	.	.	TRBJ1-1
CSVAQQWQTGELFF	TGCAGCGTTGCGCAGCAATGGCAGACCGGGGAGCTGTTTTTT	TRBV29-1	14	.	.	TRBJ2-2
CATSSRQALSYEQYF	TGTGCCACCAGCAGTCGACAGGCCCTCTCCTACGAGCAGTACTTC	TRBV15	15	few	.	TRBJ2-7
CASSHSSGSTDTQYF	TGCGCCAGCAGCCATTCTAGCGGCTCCACAGATACGCAGTATTTT	TRBV4-3	15	.	TRBD2	TRBJ2-3
CATSSRDLYNEQFF	TGTGCCACCAGCAGCCGGGACCTCTACAATGAGCAGTTCTTC	TRBV15	14	.	.	TRBJ2-1
CASSQDSRAGRAFF	TGCGCCAGCAGCCAAGATTCCCGTGCTGGACGAGCTTTCTTT	TRBV4-3	14	.	.	TRBJ1-1
CAWGRGNSGNTIYF	TGTGCCTGGGGCCGGGGCAACTCTGGAAACACCATATATTTT	TRBV30	14	.	.	TRBJ1-3
CASSQDPWQAGYEQYF	TGCGCCAGCAGCCAAGATCCATGGCAGGCTGGCTACGAGCAGTACTTC	TRBV4-3	16	.	.	TRBJ2-7
CAWGDRAQETQYF	TGTGCCTGGGGGGACAGGGCTCAAGAGACCCAGTACTTC	TRBV30	13	.	TRBD1	TRBJ2-5
CASSLDRVEETQYF	TGCGCCAGCAGCTTGGACAGGGTAGAGGAGACCCAGTACTTC	TRBV5-1	14	.	.	TRBJ2-5
CASSSGTGETKNIQYF	TGTGCCAGCTCATCGGGGACAGGGGAAACCAAAAACATTCAGTACTTC	TRBV18	16	.	TRBD1	TRBJ2-4
CSVLGQGARSRGGTEAFF	TGCAGCGTCCTAGGACAGGGGGCGCGTAGTAGGGGAGGCACTGAAGCTTTCTTT	TRBV29-1	18	.	TRBD1	TRBJ1-1
CAWGDLGTEAFF	TGTGCCTGGGGGGATTTGGGCACTGAAGCTTTCTTT	TRBV30	12	.	.	TRBJ1-1
CASSSGQGAQDGYTF	TGTGCCAGCAGCTCTGGACAGGGGGCGCAAGATGGCTACACCTTC	TRBV7-2	15	.	TRBD1	TRBJ1-2
CACARDRGRNTEAFF	TGTGCCTGCGCCCGGGACAGGGGGAGAAACACTGAAGCTTTCTTT	TRBV19	15	.	TRBD1	TRBJ1-1
CASTNPGGGPGYTF	TGTGCCAGCACTAACCCCGGGGGGGGGCCCGGCTACACCTTC	TRBV6-6	14	.	.	TRBJ1-2
CASSQSTGGVRTGELFF	TGCGCCAGCAGCCAGTCTACAGGGGGCGTCAGGACCGGGGAGCTGTTTTTT	TRBV4-1	17	few	TRBD1	TRBJ2-2
CASSPLQLDGYTF	TGTGCCAGCTCACCACTGCAACTTGATGGCTACACCTTC	TRBV18	13	.	.	TRBJ1-2
CASSLTGIQNTEAFF	TGCGCCAGCAGCTTAACAGGGATCCAGAACACTGAAGCTTTCTTT	TRBV5-1	15	.	.	TRBJ1-1
CASSQRQGAPGANVLTF	TGCGCCAGCAGCCAAAGACAGGGGGCGCCTGGGGCCAACGTCCTGACTTTC	TRBV4-1	17	.	TRBD1	TRBJ2-6
CASSLQGPVRGYTF	TGTGCCAGCAGCTTACAGGGGCCTGTCCGTGGCTACACCTTC	TRBV7-8	14	.	.	TRBJ1-2
CASSPPGKEETQYF	TGTGCCAGCTCACCACCGGGGAAGGAAGAGACCCAGTACTTC	TRBV18	14	.	.	TRBJ2-5
CASSASGTLYEQYF	TGTGCCAGCAGTGCATCCGGGACTCTCTACGAGCAGTACTTC	TRBV2	14	.	.	TRBJ2-7
CASSTPSSGRFNEQFF	TGTGCCAGCAGCACACCCTCGAGCGGGAGGTTCAATGAGCAGTTCTTC	TRBV7-9	16	.	TRBD2	TRBJ2-1
CASSFNNEQFF	TGTGCCAGCAGCTTTAACAATGAGCAGTTCTTC	TRBV11-2	11	.	.	TRBJ2-1
CASSQDSNQPQHF	TGCGCCAGCAGCCAGGACAGCAATCAGCCCCAGCATTTT	TRBV4-3	13	.	.	TRBJ1-5
CASSAVAGSYEQYF	TGTGCCAGCAGCGCGGTCGCAGGGTCCTACGAGCAGTACTTC	TRBV7-3	14	few	.	TRBJ2-7
CASSPRATALAQYF	TGTGCCAGCAGCCCCAGAGCGACGGCGTTAGCGCAGTATTTT	TRBV7-3	14	.	.	TRBJ2-3
CASSLGTSGRFGTDTQYF	TGCGCCAGCAGCTTGGGGACTAGCGGGAGATTTGGCACAGATACGCAGTATTTT	TRBV5-1	18	few	TRBD2	TRBJ2-3
CAWSFGGTDTQYF	TGTGCCTGGAGCTTCGGGGGCACAGATACGCAGTATTTT	TRBV30	13	.	.	TRBJ2-3
CASSLTFGGTANEQFF	TGTGCCAGCAGCTTAACTTTCGGGGGTACCGCCAATGAGCAGTTCTTC	TRBV7-3	16	.	.	TRBJ2-1
CAWSVPTGGPVGTDTQYF	TGTGCCTGGAGTGTACCTACGGGCGGCCCGGTCGGCACAGATACGCAGTATTTT	TRBV30	18	once	.	TRBJ2-3
CASSYTTSGSTDTQYF	TGTGCCAGCAGTTATACCACTAGCGGCTCCACAGATACGCAGTATTTT	TRBV6-5	16	once	TRBD2	TRBJ2-3
CASSPRFQGARDAKNIQYF	TGCGCCAGCAGCCCCCGGTTCCAGGGGGCGCGGGATGCCAAAAACATTCAGTACTTC	TRBV5-1	19	few	TRBD1	TRBJ2-4
CASSLVLAGRGADTQYF	TGCGCCAGCAGCTTGGTACTAGCGGGAAGGGGTGCAGATACGCAGTATTTT	TRBV5-1	17	few	TRBD2	TRBJ2-3
CASSQQDLIGSYEQYF	TGCGCCAGCAGCCAACAGGACCTCATCGGCTCCTACGAGCAGTACTTC	TRBV4-1	16	.	.	TRBJ2-7
CSVDHGRMNTEAFF	TGCAGCGTTGATCACGGCAGAATGAACACTGAAGCTTTCTTT	TRBV29-1	14	.	.	TRBJ1-1
CASRDQAGSYNEQFF	TGTGCCAGCAGGGATCAAGCGGGAAGTTACAATGAGCAGTTCTTC	TRBV6-6	15	.	TRBD2	TRBJ2-1
CASSLDRGPQETQYF	TGTGCCAGCAGCTTAGACCGGGGTCCGCAAGAGACCCAGTACTTC	TRBV7-3	15	.	.	TRBJ2-5
CASRTTPMNTEAFF	TGTGCCAGCAGGACGACACCGATGAACACTGAAGCTTTCTTT	TRBV7-3	14	.	.	TRBJ1-1
CASSLESRDRQYF	TGTGCCAGCAGCTTGGAGAGCCGGGACCGCCAGTACTTC	TRBV5-6	13	.	.	TRBJ2-5
CASSVTRTGLNQPQHF	TGTGCCAGCAGCGTAACTCGGACAGGCCTCAATCAGCCCCAGCATTTT	TRBV9	16	.	TRBD1	TRBJ1-5